Each of the 22 T cell receptor beta chains below was sequenced from the same sample in a study of blood T cell repertoires in COVID-19. Some clones are missing from TCRdb's copy, which holds only in-frame ones; the method was immunoSEQ multiplex PCR. Of 85,000 to 95,000 clones in the sample, 86% were seen once. The sample comprised peripheral blood. The receptor source for this set is a human donor in a cohort sampled during active COVID-19.

The V and J genes are TRBV6-6 and TRBJ1-4, with a weak D call TRBD1 (6 bases). Germline lookup yields CDR1 MNHNY and CDR2 SVGAGI (reference sequence). Between the trimmed V and J ends, which lost 6 bases and 0 bases, there was a span of 8 bases. The CDR3 consists of 14 residues. The CDR3 spells CASSGTTTNEKLFF. The CDR3 nucleotides are TGTGCCAGCAGCGGGACAACAACTAATGAAAAACTGTTTTTT.

This sequence joins TRBV28 and TRBJ1-5; D possibly corresponds to TRBD1 (5 bases). Germline V gene lookup returns CDR1 MDHEN and CDR2 SYDVKM. This CDR3 has 15 amino acids. V lost 5 bases, J lost 3 bases, and 14 bases lay in between. The CDR3 DNA sequence: TGTGCCAGCAGTCCCCCGGGGGGGATCAATCAGCCCCAGCATTTT. Translating gives CASSPPGGINQPQHF.

The J gene is TRBJ2-3, the V gene TRBV19, with 10 bases that match TRBD1. This CDR3 has 18 amino acids. The junction had 11 bases not matched to a gene; V was cut back by 3 bases and J by 2 bases. Germline V gives CDR1 LNHDA, CDR2 SQIVND (reference sequence). CDR3 protein: CASSILFGGTGVTDTQYF. The CDR3 DNA follows: TGTGCCAGTAGTATCTTGTTCGGCGGGACAGGGGTCACAGATACGCAGTATTTT.

The V call is TRBV6-1, the J call TRBJ1-4; perhaps TRBD1 as D (5 bases). This CDR3 has 15 amino acids. The germline V and J ends were trimmed by 2 bases and 3 bases, with 10 bases remaining between them. Germline V gene sequence: CDR1 MNHNS, CDR2 SASEGT. CDR3 sequence (DNA): TGTGCCAGCAGTGAAACCAGGGTCTCTAATGAAAAACTGTTTTTT. Its translation: CASSETRVSNEKLFF.

The rearrangement links TRBV30 to TRBJ2-7, with 9 bases identical to TRBD1. This CDR3 is built from 14 residues. After removal of 3 bases from V and 0 bases from J, the junction contained 3 bases not matched to a gene. In germline, CDR1 is GTSNPN, CDR2 SVGIG (reference sequence). In DNA, the CDR3 is TGTGCCTGGAGGGGACAGGGACCCTCCTACGAGCAGTACTTC. Translation gives CAWRGQGPSYEQYF.

This chain links TRBV28 with TRBJ2-7; 9 nucleotides line up with TRBD2. There are 16 residues in the CDR3. The germline gives CDR1 MDHEN, CDR2 SYDVKM. V shed 6 bases, J shed 0 bases, and the junction held 9 bases outside the gene matches. The CDR3 region has the DNA TGTGCCAGCAGGGGCTCCGTAGCGGGAGTCTCCTACGAGCAGTACTTC. Its protein product is CASRGSVAGVSYEQYF.

The chain employs TRBV7-9 and TRBJ1-2; D is uncertain. V was cut by 4 bases and J by 3 bases, with 12 bases left in between. There are 14 residues in the CDR3. CDR1 is SEHNR and CDR2 is FQNEAQ in the germline V gene (reference sequence). The chain's CDR3 is CASSYSYGDYGYTF. Written as DNA, the CDR3 is TGTGCCAGCAGCTACTCTTACGGGGACTATGGCTACACCTTC.

The chain couples TRBV5-4 to TRBJ1-6; D is perhaps TRBD1 (6 bases). From germline, CDR1 is SGHNT and CDR2 YYREEE (reference sequence). The CDR3 contains 15 residues. Trimming took off 4 bases at V and 1 base at J, with 9 bases between the two ends. The CDR3 reads CASSPGQSYNSPLHF. The CDR3 region has the DNA TGTGCCAGCAGCCCAGGACAGTCCTATAATTCACCCCTCCACTTT.

This clone was seen a few times. The chain links TRBV9 to TRBJ1-2; 10 bases align to TRBD1. V was clipped by 7 bases and J by 7 bases; unmatched bases: 10. The CDR3 spans 14 residues. Germline CDR1 and CDR2: SGDLS and YYNGEE. The CDR3 DNA is TGTGCCAGCCAGGGGACAGGGGCGACGGGTGGCTACACCTTC. It encodes CASQGTGATGGYTF.

About this clone: Germline and junction disagree at one end, which may indicate a read error. V usage is TRBV3-1 (or the pseudogene TRBV3-2) and J usage is TRBJ2-1, with TRBD1 matching 8 bases. Germline values: CDR1 LGHDT, CDR2 YNNKEL (reference sequence). This CDR3 has 17 residues. The CDR3 DNA reads as TGTGCCAGCAGCCCCCTACCAGGGGGCACCGTGTACACTGAGCAGTTCTTC. Translation gives CASSPLPGGTVYTEQFF.

This chain links TRBV28 with TRBJ2-7, with TRBD1 as a possible D gene (6 bases). The V end lost 4 bases, the J end lost 3 bases, and 16 bases lay between the germline ends. CDR1 is MDHEN and CDR2 is SYDVKM in the germline V gene. The CDR3 sequence is 15 residues long. The CDR3, as DNA: TGTGCCAGCAGTTCCCTGTACAGGGTAGGCTACGAGCAGTACTTC. Translated: CASSSLYRVGYEQYF. The full variable domain, in which reference TRBV28 and TRBJ2-7 provide the parts outside the CDR3, is DVKVTQSSRYLVKRTGEKVFLECVQDMDHENMFWYRQDPGLGLRLIYFSYDVKMKEKGDIPEGYSVSREKKERFSLILESASTNQTSMYLCASSSLYRVGYEQYFGPGTRLTVT.

This sequence joins TRBV11-2 and TRBJ2-5, with D maybe TRBD2 (5 bases). This CDR3 spans 14 amino acids. V was clipped by 8 bases and J by 2 bases, with 15 bases between them. The germline V gene has CDR1 SGHAT and CDR2 FQNNGV. As DNA, the CDR3 is TGTGCCAGCCGGAGGTCAGGATGGCAAGAGACCCAGTACTTC. It encodes CASRRSGWQETQYF.

The gene calls are TRBV7-9 and TRBJ2-7; the match to TRBD1 covers 7 bases. Germline V gene lookup returns CDR1 SEHNR and CDR2 FQNEAQ (reference sequence). The CDR3 is made up of 14 amino acids. V shed 4 bases and J 1 base; nucleotides not matched to a gene: 4. CDR3 nucleotide sequence: TGTGCCAGCAGCTCGACAGGGTGGTCCTACGAGCAGTACTTC. Its protein is CASSSTGWSYEQYF.

DNA of the CDR3: TGTGCCAGCAGTGAAGAGGGGGCCGGGAACACTGAAGCTTTCTTT. Residues: CASSEEGAGNTEAFF. The rearrangement joins TRBV2 to TRBJ1-1, with 7 positions matching TRBD1. This CDR3 region has 15 residues. J lost 1 base, V lost 1 base, and 3 bases had no gene match. CDR1 and CDR2 from the germline V gene are SNHLY and FYNNEI. Full variable domain (remainder filled in from reference TRBV2 and TRBJ1-1): EPEVTQTPSHQVTQMGQEVILRCVPISNHLYFYWYRQILGQKVEFLVSFYNNEISEKSEIFDDQFSVERPDGSNFTLKIRSTKLEDSAMYFCASSEEGAGNTEAFFGQGTRLTVV.

V and J are TRBV19 and TRBJ2-1; the match to TRBD2 covers 14 bases. Germline-derived CDR1 and CDR2 are LNHDA and SQIVND (reference sequence). The CDR3 has 15 amino acids. The junction had 6 bases not matched to a gene; V was cut back by 6 bases and J by 8 bases. This chain's CDR3 is CASSSGTSGSYEQFF. In nucleotides, the CDR3 is TGTGCCAGTAGCTCAGGGACTAGCGGGAGCTATGAGCAGTTCTTC.

The chain combines TRBV7-8 with TRBJ1-5; 8 bases are shared with TRBD1. The germline V gene has CDR1 SGHVS and CDR2 FQNEAQ. V gave up 1 base and J gave up 0 bases; unmatched junction bases: 8. This CDR3 is built from 18 residues. DNA for the CDR3: TGTGCCAGCAGCTTAGAATACCTCGGGACAGGTAGCAATCAGCCCCAGCATTTT. Translation gives CASSLEYLGTGSNQPQHF. Full variable domain (missing parts from reference TRBV7-8 and TRBJ1-5): GAGVSQSPRYKVAKRGQDVALRCDPISGHVSLFWYQQALGQGPEFLTYFQNEAQLDKSGLPSDRFFAERPEGSVSTLKIQRTQQEDSAVYLCASSLEYLGTGSNQPQHFGDGTRLSIL.

This clone has only a few counts. The chain employs TRBV19 and TRBJ2-6, with D perhaps TRBD1 (5 bases). Germline V gene lookup returns CDR1 LNHDA and CDR2 SQIVND (reference sequence). The V end was cut by 5 bases, the J end by 1 base, with 9 bases between. The CDR3 consists of 15 residues. DNA for the CDR3: TGTGCCAGTAGTGATGGGGCGTCTGGGGCCAACGTCCTGACTTTC. Its translation: CASSDGASGANVLTF. Complete variable domain (other parts from reference TRBV19 and TRBJ2-6): DGGITQSPKYLFRKEGQNVTLSCEQNLNHDAMYWYRQDPGQGLRLIYYSQIVNDFQKGDIAEGYSVSREKKESFPLTVTSAQKNPTAFYLCASSDGASGANVLTFGAGSRLTVL.

The rearrangement links TRBV7-9 to TRBJ2-3; D is perhaps TRBD1 (6 bases). Germline assignment: CDR1 SEHNR and CDR2 FQNEAQ (reference sequence). V lost 1 base and J lost 1, with 15 bases in between. The CDR3 consists of 17 residues. This chain's CDR3 is CASSLGFTRGGTDTQYF. The CDR3 nucleotides read TGTGCCAGCAGCTTAGGCTTTACCAGGGGAGGCACAGATACGCAGTATTTT.

The J gene is TRBJ2-5, the V gene TRBV20-1; D may be TRBD1 (6 bases). Germline loops: CDR1 DFQATT, CDR2 SNEGSKA (reference sequence). CDR3 size: 13 residues. V dropped 3 bases and J dropped 4 bases, with 12 bases sitting between them. The CDR3 reads CSASLGASETQYF. CDR3 coding DNA: TGCAGTGCTAGTCTGGGGGCATCAGAGACCCAGTACTTC.

The chain carries TRBV4-1 and TRBJ1-4, with 10 bases lining up with TRBD1. The CDR3 runs to 15 residues. The ends lost 5 bases at V and 9 bases at J; junction bases unmatched: 9. CDR1 and CDR2 from the germline V gene are MGHRA and YSYEKL. The CDR3 here is CASSSPGQGLKKLFF. The CDR3, as DNA: TGCGCCAGCAGCTCACCGGGACAGGGGTTGAAAAAACTGTTTTTT.

This sequence joins TRBV4-3 and TRBJ2-2, with D perhaps matching TRBD1 (5 bases). Germline CDR1 LGHNA, CDR2 YSLEER. The CDR3 contains 16 residues. Trimming removed 0 bases from V and 0 bases from J, with 8 bases in between. CDR3 DNA sequence: TGCGCCAGCAGCCAAGATTACAGGACGAACACCGGGGAGCTGTTTTTT. Its protein product is CASSQDYRTNTGELFF.

J is TRBJ1-2 and V is TRBV4-3; TRBD1 aligns across 9 bases. The CDR3 extends over 15 amino acids. The J segment lost 0 bases and the V segment lost 4 bases, leaving 3 bases of the junction unmatched. CDR1 and CDR2 (germline): LGHNA, YSLEER. The CDR3 here is CASSPGTGTNYGYTF. CDR3 DNA: TGCGCCAGCAGCCCAGGGACAGGGACTAACTATGGCTACACCTTC.